The entry that follows covers one TCR beta chain sequence. This CDR3 has 13 residues. Germline assignment: CDR1 MDHEN and CDR2 SYDVKM. The V end was cut by 5 bases, the J end by 2 bases, with 7 bases between. This specimen belongs to a study of T-cell reconstitution after alpha-beta-depleted transplantation in children. TCRbeta library construction was performed incorporating unique molecular identifiers. TCRdb used MiXCR to reprocess the PCR reads, holding one entry per CDR3 protein. This sample has around 600,000 distinct CDR3 sequences, with around 17% found just once. The chain couples TRBV28 to TRBJ1-5, with unresolved D. The material was PBMCs from the stem cell graft donor, obtained from the stem cell graft. The TCR sequence derives from a human donor who donated a stem cell graft to a child with acute myeloid leukemia. CDR3: CASSTRGNQPQHF. The CDR3 DNA sequence: TGTGCCAGCAGTACCCGGGGCAATCAGCCCCAGCATTTT.